The 26 T cell receptor beta chains listed next were all sequenced from one sample in a study of identical twins (dated by TCRdb to 2016 to 2018). The receptor library was made with 5' RACE. The sequencer was an Illumina HiSeq 2000. Starting from the raw public reads, TCRdb applied fastp trimming at Q25, assembled clones with MiXCR and retained in-frame beta chains. For every CDR3 protein sequence, its rows merge into one entry that carries the most common genes and DNA. Counted in this sample were around 280,000 distinct CDR3 sequences; around 8.8% of them appeared once. Clones ranked in the top ten supply approximately 2% of the sample. These same records also appear under a second study, on yellow fever vaccine responses in identical twins.

Sample: memory (CD45RO+) T cells sorted from blood. Read against the paper, the sample's cell subset or site label means: CD45RO+ enriched T cells. The receptors stem from a woman younger than 30 in good health.

This clonotype was recorded many times. The chain recombines TRBV4-1 with TRBJ1-5, with 8 bases lining up with TRBD1. The CDR3 is 17 amino acids. CDR1 is MGHRA, CDR2 YSYEKL, per germline. V was clipped by 0 bases and J by 5 bases; unmatched bases: 9. For the CDR3, the DNA is TGCGCCAGCAGCCAAGATGTTGCAGGGGGCCCTTATCAGCCCCAGCATTTT. Protein sequence: CASSQDVAGGPYQPQHF.

The J gene is TRBJ2-4, the V gene TRBV20-1, with 8 bases aligning to TRBD1. The germline CDR1 and CDR2 sequences are DFQATT and SNEGSKA (reference sequence). The CDR3 runs to 14 residues. Trimming took 5 bases from V and 4 from J; bases not matched to a gene: 7. The DNA of the CDR3 is TGCAGTGCTCGCAGGACAGGGACAAAAAACATTCAGTACTTC. Amino acids: CSARRTGTKNIQYF.

The sample holds many counts of this clonotype. J is TRBJ2-7 and V is TRBV28; D may match TRBD1 or TRBD2 (6 bases each). Trimming removed 6 bases from V and 0 bases from J, with 12 bases in between. The CDR3 is made up of 14 amino acids. Germline CDR1 reads MDHEN; CDR2 reads SYDVKM. The CDR3 sequence: CASRRGGSSYEQYF. The CDR3, as DNA: TGTGCCAGCAGGCGAGGGGGGAGCTCCTACGAGCAGTACTTC.

Within the sample, this clonotype is medium-sized. V and J are TRBV25-1 and TRBJ2-1; D may be TRBD1 (6 bases). Deletions cut 2 bases from V and 8 bases from J, with 7 bases between. The CDR3 has 12 amino acids. Germline loops: CDR1 MGHDK, CDR2 SYGVNS. CDR3 region: CASSEGGHEQFF. In DNA form, the CDR3 reads TGTGCCAGCAGTGAAGGGGGCCATGAGCAGTTCTTC. Full variable domain (missing parts from reference TRBV25-1 and TRBJ2-1): EADIYQTPRYLVIGTGKKITLECSQTMGHDKMYWYQQDPGMELHLIHYSYGVNSTEKGDLSSESTVSRIRTEHFPLTLESARPSHTSQYLCASSEGGHEQFFGPGTRLTVL.

The chain combines TRBV5-1 with TRBJ1-6; D unclear. Germline loops: CDR1 SGHRS, CDR2 YFSETQ. The CDR3 loop spans 14 amino acids. With 0 bases removed from V and 8 bases from J, the gap between germline ends came to 9 bases. The CDR3 is CASSLANGHSPLHF. The DNA of the CDR3 is TGCGCCAGCAGCTTGGCCAACGGACATTCACCCCTCCACTTT.

The rearrangement joins TRBV20-1 to TRBJ1-4; maybe TRBD1 (6 bases). Per germline, CDR1 DFQATT and CDR2 SNEGSKA (reference sequence). The ends were cut back, 0 bases at V and 7 bases at J, with 15 bases in the middle. The CDR3 length is 15 residues. CDR3 DNA sequence: TGCAGTGCTAGAGATTGGGGGGGCGCCGGTGAAAAACTGTTTTTT. Translating it yields CSARDWGGAGEKLFF.

The V call is TRBV5-1, the J call TRBJ2-2, with TRBD1 identical over 7 bases. After removal of 4 bases from V and 2 bases from J, the junction contained 8 bases not matched to a gene. This CDR3 comprises 16 residues. Germline assignment: CDR1 SGHRS and CDR2 YFSETQ. CDR3 nucleotides: TGCGCCAGCAGCACGACAGGGCCCTACAACACCGGGGAGCTGTTTTTT. Amino acid sequence: CASSTTGPYNTGELFF.

The chain carries TRBV15 and TRBJ2-5, with D possibly called TRBD1 or TRBD2 (5 bases each). Trimming pared 3 bases from V and 5 bases from J, leaving 7 bases between. Germline V gene lookup returns CDR1 LNHNV and CDR2 YYDKDF (reference sequence). The CDR3 contains 12 residues. CDR3 nucleotide sequence: TGTGCCACCAGCAGGGGGGTGGAGACCCAGTACTTC. Its translation: CATSRGVETQYF.

This clonotype was seen a handful of times. The CDR3 nucleotides read TGTGCCAGCAGGGGACATGGGCAAGAGACCCAGTACTTC. It yields the protein CASRGHGQETQYF. The chain has TRBV6-1 and TRBJ2-5; tentative D call: TRBD1 (6 bases). The CDR3 contains 13 residues. The germline V gene has CDR1 MNHNS and CDR2 SASEGT. Trimming removed 6 bases from V and 2 bases from J, with 10 bases in between.

This clonotype has a count of ten or more. This rearrangement joins TRBV9 to TRBJ2-3; TRBD2 might be the D (5 bases). Per germline, CDR1 SGDLS and CDR2 YYNGEE. Trimming took off 0 bases at V and 2 bases at J, with 16 bases between the two ends. The CDR3 spans 17 residues. The CDR3 spells CASSVGLADTPTDTQYF. CDR3 DNA sequence: TGTGCCAGCAGCGTAGGCCTAGCCGATACCCCCACAGATACGCAGTATTTT.

This clonotype was picked up many times. The V gene is TRBV24-1, the J gene TRBJ2-1; the D is unclear. The CDR3 contains 11 residues. The V gene lost 5 bases and the J gene lost 9 bases, with 7 bases spanning the gap. Looked up from germline, CDR1 is KGHDR and CDR2 is SFDVKD. This CDR3 is CATSGASEQFF. For the CDR3, the DNA is TGTGCCACCAGTGGTGCGAGTGAGCAGTTCTTC.

By sample share, this clonotype is medium-sized. J is TRBJ2-5 and V is TRBV5-5, with 7 positions matching TRBD2. This CDR3 has 15 amino acids. Looked up from germline, CDR1 is SGHKS and CDR2 is YYEKEE (reference sequence). The junction had 8 bases not matched to a gene; V was cut back by 2 bases and J by 4 bases. The CDR3 region has the DNA TGTGCCAGCAGCTTATTCGGAGGGGAGGGAGAGACCCAGTACTTC. This gives the protein CASSLFGGEGETQYF.

This clonotype has at least ten counts. The rearrangement links TRBV6-1 to TRBJ2-7, with TRBD1 matching over 9 bases. J was trimmed by 2 bases and V by 6 bases; bases with no gene match: 5. The V gene's germline CDR1 is MNHNS and CDR2 SASEGT. This CDR3 comprises 14 residues. The CDR3 DNA is TGTGCCAGCAGCACGGGACAGGGAACCTACGAGCAGTACTTC. The encoded protein is CASSTGQGTYEQYF.

This clonotype was seen many times. The V and J genes are TRBV7-2 and TRBJ2-1; 10 bases are a match to TRBD2. Germline V gene data show CDR1 as SGHTA and CDR2 as FQGNSA. This CDR3 is built from 16 residues. The ends lost 2 bases at V and 9 bases at J; junction bases unmatched: 10. The CDR3 DNA sequence: TGTGCCAGCAGCTTAACGATAGCGGGAGGAGGAGGTGAGCAGTTCTTC. Translation gives CASSLTIAGGGGEQFF. The full variable domain, with the rest looked up from reference TRBV7-2 and TRBJ2-1, is GAGVSQSPSNKVTEKGKDVELRCDPISGHTALYWYRQSLGQGLEFLIYFQGNSAPDKSGLPSDRFSAERTGGSVSTLTIQRTQQEDSAVYLCASSLTIAGGGGEQFFGPGTRLTVL.

The chain links TRBV7-8 to TRBJ2-1; D is uncertain. V lost 1 base and J 9 bases, leaving 19 bases between the germline ends. Germline V gene lookup returns CDR1 SGHVS and CDR2 FQNEAQ. The CDR3 has 16 amino acids. DNA of the CDR3: TGTGCCAGCAGCTTAGGGGCGGCAGCCCCAATGGCTGAGCAGTTCTTC. This translates into CASSLGAAAPMAEQFF.

This clonotype turned up a few times. This rearrangement joins TRBV5-6 to TRBJ1-2, with D uncertain. CDR3 length: 13 amino acids. The V gene lost 3 bases and the J gene lost 8 bases, with 14 bases spanning the gap. Germline CDR1 reads SGHDT; CDR2 reads YYEEEE. CDR3 sequence reads: CASSWEGTGGYTF. In DNA form, the CDR3 reads TGTGCCAGCAGCTGGGAGGGAACTGGGGGCTACACCTTC.

This clonotype was counted only a few times. V and J are TRBV6-2 or TRBV6-3 and TRBJ2-5; 12 bases line up with TRBD2. V lost 5 bases and J lost 7; bases outside the gene matches: 11. The V gene's germline CDR1 is MNHEY and CDR2 SVGEGT. The CDR3 contains 16 residues. The CDR3: CASSGNPSGRAGTQYF. In nucleotides, the CDR3 is TGTGCCAGCAGTGGGAACCCTAGCGGGAGGGCCGGGACCCAGTACTTC.

This clonotype was seen a handful of times. The chain recombines TRBV2 with TRBJ1-5, with 7 positions matching TRBD1. Germline lookup yields CDR1 SNHLY and CDR2 FYNNEI. The CDR3 contains 15 residues. Trimming removed 6 bases from V and 3 bases from J; junction bases left unmatched: 8. CDR3 nucleotide sequence: TGTGCCAGCAGCCCACAGGGGACACACAATCAGCCCCAGCATTTT. This sequence encodes CASSPQGTHNQPQHF.

The V gene is TRBV7-9, the J gene TRBJ1-2; D not certain. CDR1 is SEHNR and CDR2 is FQNEAQ in the germline V gene (reference sequence). The CDR3 has 14 residues. V shed 7 bases and J shed 7 bases, with 19 bases lying between them. The CDR3 reads CASTNPNTRFGYTF. As DNA, the CDR3 is TGTGCCAGCACCAATCCTAATACCCGGTTTGGCTACACCTTC.

This clonotype turned up a few times. The V call is TRBV18, the J call TRBJ1-1; the D gene is possibly TRBD1 (5 bases). CDR3 length equals 16 residues. Trimming removed 3 bases from V and 0 bases from J, with 14 bases in between. Germline-derived CDR1 and CDR2 are KGHSH and LQKENI. Written as DNA, the CDR3 is TGTGCCAGCTCACCGTCAGCAGGGTTTATGAACACTGAAGCTTTCTTT. Its translation: CASSPSAGFMNTEAFF.

This clonotype was found many times. V and J are TRBV20-1 and TRBJ2-7; D is unresolved. The germline V gene has CDR1 DFQATT and CDR2 SNEGSKA (reference sequence). The CDR3 consists of 14 residues. The germline V and J ends were trimmed by 3 bases and 1 base, with 13 bases remaining between them. In DNA, the CDR3 is TGCAGTGCTAGTTTTGGGCAGGATTCCTACGAGCAGTACTTC. Protein: CSASFGQDSYEQYF.

This clonotype was counted many times. The chain is built from TRBV5-1 and TRBJ1-1; TRBD1 aligns across 7 bases. CDR3 length: 17 amino acids. Germline-derived CDR1 and CDR2 are SGHRS and YFSETQ. J lost 3 bases, V lost 4 bases, and 15 bases had no gene match. CDR3 sequence: CASSPRDSRWGDTEAFF. The CDR3 nucleotides are TGCGCCAGCAGCCCAAGGGACAGTAGATGGGGTGACACTGAAGCTTTCTTT. The full variable domain, its missing parts supplied by reference TRBV5-1 and TRBJ1-1, is KAGVTQTPRYLIKTRGQQVTLSCSPISGHRSVSWYQQTPGQGLQFLFEYFSETQRNKGNFPGRFSGRQFSNSRSEMNVSTLELGDSALYLCASSPRDSRWGDTEAFFGQGTRLTVV.

This clonotype has at least ten counts. This CDR3 reads CASNLPAGTSGGGIYNEQFF. Here the CDR3 DNA reads TGTGCCAGCAATCTCCCCGCCGGGACTAGCGGGGGGGGTATATACAATGAGCAGTTCTTC. The chain has TRBV28 and TRBJ2-1; 16 nucleotides match TRBD2. The CDR3 runs to 20 residues. Looked up from germline, CDR1 is MDHEN and CDR2 is SYDVKM. The junction had 16 bases not matched to a gene; V was cut back by 7 bases and J by 4 bases.

The table lists this clonotype with many counts. This sequence joins TRBV4-1 and TRBJ1-2; no clear D gene. From germline, CDR1 is MGHRA and CDR2 YSYEKL. The CDR3 extends over 16 amino acids. Between the trimmed V and J ends, which lost 4 bases and 8 bases, there was a span of 23 bases. Written as DNA, the CDR3 is TGCGCCAGCAGCCCTCTTTTGGACCCCAAGGCCCAGGGCTACACCTTC. This sequence encodes CASSPLLDPKAQGYTF.

This sequence joins TRBV2 and TRBJ2-3; TRBD2 aligns across 7 bases. V gave up 1 base and J gave up 8 bases; unmatched junction bases: 9. This CDR3 spans 15 amino acids. CDR1 is SNHLY, CDR2 FYNNEI, per germline. The CDR3 loop reads CASSEVAGAGLTQYF. DNA of the CDR3: TGTGCCAGCAGTGAAGTTGCGGGAGCGGGGCTTACGCAGTATTTT.

This chain connects TRBV14 to TRBJ2-1, with D perhaps being TRBD1 or TRBD2 (5 bases each). V lost 2 bases and J 10 bases, leaving 12 bases between the germline ends. This CDR3 is built from 13 residues. Germline lookup yields CDR1 SGHDN and CDR2 FVKESK. CDR3 protein: CASSQFEGTEQFF. The CDR3 coding sequence is TGTGCCAGCAGCCAATTTGAAGGGACCGAGCAGTTCTTC.